These 32 T cell receptor beta chains originate from one sample sequenced in a study of T cell changes during pregnancy in multiple sclerosis. Sequencing used immunoSEQ multiplex PCR; TCRdb keeps in-frame clones, though not all of them. Here the sample spans about 40,000 clones, 91% being singletons. This specimen was CD4+ T cells from peripheral blood mononuclear cells, taken before pregnancy. The origin of the receptors is a female donor with multiple sclerosis, enrolled in a pregnancy study.

DNA for the CDR3: TGTGCCAGCAGCGTAGGAGCTAGCGGGGGGCATGAGCAGTTCTTC. Its protein product is CASSVGASGGHEQFF. The genes are TRBV9 and TRBJ2-1, with 11 bases aligning to TRBD2. From germline, CDR1 is SGDLS and CDR2 YYNGEE. The CDR3 has 15 amino acids. Trimming took 0 bases from V and 8 from J; bases not matched to a gene: 4.

The rearrangement uses TRBV19 and TRBJ1-3; 8 bases align to TRBD1. CDR1 and CDR2 from the germline V gene are LNHDA and SQIVND (reference sequence). The CDR3 sequence is 15 residues long. V lost 10 bases, J lost 0 bases, and 8 bases stayed unmatched. CDR3 loop: CATWDRRSSGNTIYF. The CDR3 DNA sequence: TGTGCCACCTGGGACAGGAGGAGCTCTGGAAACACCATATATTTT.

This clone was counted between two and nine times. V is TRBV6-1 and J is TRBJ1-2; D gene ambiguous. CDR3 length: 15 residues. Trimming removed 3 bases at V and 4 bases at J, with 15 bases between. The germline CDR1 and CDR2 sequences are MNHNS and SASEGT. The CDR3 sequence: CASSDPRTSLYGYTF. In DNA, the CDR3 is TGTGCCAGCAGTGATCCCCGGACTTCGCTCTATGGCTACACCTTC.

The J gene is TRBJ1-2, the V gene TRBV7-2; 7 nucleotides line up with TRBD1. Unmatched junction bases numbered 8, after V lost 3 bases and J lost 4 bases. From germline, CDR1 is SGHTA and CDR2 FQGNSA. CDR3 size: 15 residues. CDR3 bases: TGTGCCAGCAGCTTGACGACCGGGACAGCCTATGGCTACACCTTC. This codes for CASSLTTGTAYGYTF.

The V and J genes are TRBV7-2 and TRBJ2-1, with D perhaps matching TRBD1 (6 bases). The CDR3 spans 12 residues. The V gene's germline CDR1 is SGHTA and CDR2 FQGNSA. The germline V and J ends were trimmed by 5 bases and 7 bases, with 9 bases remaining between them. The CDR3: CASSRTGNEQFF. For the CDR3, the DNA is TGTGCCAGCAGCCGTACAGGGAATGAGCAGTTCTTC.

In this sample, this clone turned up a few times. The chain combines TRBV30 with TRBJ2-7; 8 bases align to TRBD2. V was pared by 3 bases and J by 3 bases, with 10 bases of the junction left unmatched. The CDR3 covers 15 residues. Per the germline V gene, CDR1 is GTSNPN and CDR2 is SVGIG (reference sequence). The CDR3 DNA follows: TGTGCCTGGAGCATAGGGACTAGTTGGGGCTACGAGCAGTACTTC. As protein: CAWSIGTSWGYEQYF.

Of note for this clone: One end of the junction fails to match germline, which may point to a read error. This sequence joins TRBV6-5 and TRBJ1-5, with 9 bases aligning to TRBD1. Per the germline V gene, CDR1 is MNHEY and CDR2 is SVGAGI. The CDR3 sequence is 13 residues long. CDR3 DNA: TGTGCCAGCAGTACAGGGGGCAACCAGCCCCAGCATTTT. Translation: CASSTGGNQPQHF.

The chain joins TRBV5-6 to TRBJ1-2; 8 bases match TRBD1. V lost 2 bases to trimming and J lost 2 bases; unmatched junction nucleotides: 8. CDR1 and CDR2 (germline): SGHDT, YYEEEE. This CDR3 is built from 16 residues. CDR3 protein: CASSLGTGLRNYGYTF. The CDR3 DNA follows: TGTGCCAGCAGCTTAGGGACAGGACTACGGAACTATGGCTACACCTTC.

CDR3 sequence reads: CASSLGLYGYTF. The CDR3, as DNA: TGCGCCAGCAGCTTAGGACTCTATGGCTACACCTTC. The gene calls are TRBV5-1 and TRBJ1-2; D call uncertain. The germline V and J ends were trimmed by 2 bases and 4 bases, with 6 bases remaining between them. Germline CDR1 is SGHRS and CDR2 is YFSETQ. This CDR3 has 12 amino acids. Variable domain in full (rest from reference TRBV5-1 and TRBJ1-2): KAGVTQTPRYLIKTRGQQVTLSCSPISGHRSVSWYQQTPGQGLQFLFEYFSETQRNKGNFPGRFSGRQFSNSRSEMNVSTLELGDSALYLCASSLGLYGYTFGSGTRLTVV.

The chain combines TRBV2 with TRBJ2-7; no clear D. Germline lookup yields CDR1 SNHLY and CDR2 FYNNEI. The CDR3 has 11 residues. Between the trimmed V and J ends, which lost 4 bases and 7 bases, there was a span of 8 bases. Written as DNA, the CDR3 is TGTGCCAGCAGTGCGTACCAGGAGCAGTACTTC. This codes for CASSAYQEQYF.

This clone appeared a single time. The chain uses TRBV10-3 and TRBJ2-3; no definite D call. This CDR3 has 17 residues. V gave up 3 bases and J gave up 0 bases, with 16 bases separating them. Germline V gives CDR1 ENHRY, CDR2 SYGVKD. CDR3 amino acids: CAISEGYSSSSTDTQYF. DNA for the CDR3: TGTGCCATCAGTGAAGGTTACAGCTCTTCTAGCACAGATACGCAGTATTTT.

CDR3 coding DNA: TGCGCCAGCAGCTTAAACCCTCAGGGGCCTGCCACCCCCTACGAGCAGTACTTC. Its protein product is CASSLNPQGPATPYEQYF. This rearrangement joins TRBV5-1 to TRBJ2-7; maybe TRBD1 (6 bases). The germline V and J ends were trimmed by 2 bases and 2 bases, with 23 bases remaining between them. The germline V gene has CDR1 SGHRS and CDR2 YFSETQ. The CDR3 is made up of 18 amino acids.

The chain employs TRBV11-2 and TRBJ1-3; a possible D gene is TRBD1 (5 bases). Germline assignment: CDR1 SGHAT and CDR2 FQNNGV. This CDR3 is 14 amino acids long. V shed 6 bases and J shed 0 bases, with 9 bases lying between them. The CDR3 DNA is TGTGCCAGCAGTTCAAGGGGCTCTGGAAACACCATATATTTT. Encoded protein: CASSSRGSGNTIYF.

The chain employs TRBV21-1 and TRBJ1-5; TRBD1, the table's D call, lacks a check against the DNA. TRBV21-1 is annotated as a pseudogene. CDR3 length: 21 residues. The CDR3 DNA sequence: TGTGCCAGCAGCAAAGAGTGTTTCGGACAGGGTAGGCTTTATAGCAATCAGCCCCAGCATTTT. Protein product: CASSKECFGQGRLYSNQPQHF.

The chain is built from TRBV4-2 and TRBJ1-1, with 10 bases that match TRBD1. V was clipped by 4 bases and J by 1 base; unmatched bases: 3. The CDR3 has 15 amino acids. Germline V gene data show CDR1 as LGHNA and CDR2 as YNFKEQ. CDR3 sequence: CASSPGQGPNTEAFF. The DNA of the CDR3 is TGTGCCAGCAGCCCGGGACAGGGGCCGAACACTGAAGCTTTCTTT.

This clone has only one observation. The V gene is TRBV6-5, the J gene TRBJ1-2; D is undetermined. Per the germline V gene, CDR1 is MNHEY and CDR2 is SVGAGI. Trimming removed 0 bases at V and 3 bases at J, with 14 bases between. The CDR3 covers 16 residues. The CDR3: CASSYSPGRGDYGYTF. CDR3 DNA sequence: TGTGCCAGCAGTTACTCCCCCGGCCGGGGAGACTATGGCTACACCTTC.

V usage is TRBV18 and J usage is TRBJ2-1, with a weak D call TRBD1 (6 bases). V gave up 0 bases and J gave up 3 bases, with 15 bases separating them. Germline CDR1 and CDR2: KGHSH and LQKENI. The CDR3 is 17 amino acids. Here the CDR3 DNA reads TGTGCCAGCTCACCACCACAGGGAAAAGCGAACTACAATGAGCAGTTCTTC. It yields the protein CASSPPQGKANYNEQFF.

The chain has TRBV7-2 and TRBJ1-1, with D tentatively TRBD1 (5 bases). CDR1 SGHTA and CDR2 FQGNSA come from the germline V gene. This CDR3 has 11 residues. Trimming took off 8 bases at V and 10 bases at J, with 14 bases between the two ends. CDR3 sequence reads: CASLGGVRAFF. CDR3 coding DNA: TGTGCCAGCCTCGGGGGGGTTCGAGCTTTCTTT.

The chain employs TRBV7-3 and TRBJ2-3; 12 nucleotides line up with TRBD2. Germline values: CDR1 SGHTA, CDR2 FQGTGA. CDR3 length: 16 amino acids. V was pared by 5 bases and J by 2 bases, with 5 bases of the junction left unmatched. The CDR3 sequence is CASSPLAGGPTDTQYF. Written as DNA, the CDR3 is TGTGCCAGCAGCCCACTAGCGGGGGGACCCACAGATACGCAGTATTTT.

CDR3 coding DNA: TGTGCCAGTAGTAACAGGGGTCGTGCTAATGAAAAACTGTTTTTT. This translates into CASSNRGRANEKLFF. The chain links TRBV19 to TRBJ1-4; 7 bases map to TRBD1. The CDR3 has 15 residues. In germline, CDR1 is LNHDA, CDR2 SQIVND (reference sequence). Trimming removed 4 bases from V and 3 bases from J; junction bases left unmatched: 5.

The DNA of the CDR3 is TGTGCCAGCAGAGTCTTTACAGGGCAGCCCCAGCATTTT. Encoded protein: CASRVFTGQPQHF. The chain employs TRBV2 and TRBJ1-5; D is possibly TRBD1 (6 bases). The CDR3 runs to 13 residues. Trimming took off 6 bases at V and 7 bases at J, with 13 bases between the two ends. Germline V CDR1 and CDR2: SNHLY, FYNNEI.

This clone ranks as medium-sized. The DNA of the CDR3 is TGTGCCAGCAGCGCTAACAGGGCCACCGGGGAGCTGTTTTTT. Translating gives CASSANRATGELFF. This chain connects TRBV7-2 to TRBJ2-2; the D gene is possibly TRBD1 (6 bases). The CDR3 is 14 residues long. The V end lost 5 bases, the J end lost 4 bases, and 11 bases lay between the germline ends. Germline CDR1 is SGHTA and CDR2 is FQGNSA.

A few counts support this clone. One junction end disagrees with the germline gene, perhaps due to a read error. CDR3 nucleotide sequence: TGCGCCAGCAGTTTGGACAGGGTCTCCTACAATGAGCAGTTCTTC. Its translation: CASSLDRVSYNEQFF. The chain links TRBV5-1 to TRBJ2-1; 8 bases match TRBD1. The CDR3 runs to 15 residues. CDR1 is SGHRS, CDR2 YFSETQ, per germline.

The chain joins TRBV7-9 to TRBJ1-6; 8 bases map to TRBD1. V was clipped by 5 bases and J by 5 bases; unmatched bases: 8. Germline assignment: CDR1 SEHNR and CDR2 FQNEAQ (reference sequence). This CDR3 comprises 16 residues. CDR3 sequence reads: CASSIYRGADNSPLHF. The DNA for the CDR3 is TGTGCCAGCAGCATCTACAGGGGGGCTGATAATTCACCCCTCCACTTT.

This sequence joins TRBV7-8 and TRBJ1-4, with 9 bases matching TRBD1. CDR1 is SGHVS and CDR2 is FQNEAQ in the germline V gene. The CDR3 length is 15 residues. V lost 5 bases and J lost 5; bases outside the gene matches: 6. The CDR3 protein is CASSPIGQGNEKLFF. Written as DNA, the CDR3 is TGTGCCAGCAGCCCAATCGGACAGGGGAATGAAAAACTGTTTTTT. The full variable domain, in which reference TRBV7-8 and TRBJ1-4 provide the parts outside the CDR3, is GAGVSQSPRYKVAKRGQDVALRCDPISGHVSLFWYQQALGQGPEFLTYFQNEAQLDKSGLPSDRFFAERPEGSVSTLKIQRTQQEDSAVYLCASSPIGQGNEKLFFGSGTQLSVL.

The J gene is TRBJ1-2, the V gene TRBV30, with 9 bases matching TRBD1. The CDR3 length is 12 residues. V trimming: 1 base; J trimming: 12 bases; junction bases outside the gene matches: 6. Germline loops: CDR1 GTSNPN, CDR2 SVGIG (reference sequence). CDR3 loop: CAWSGDRAPHTF. In DNA, the CDR3 is TGTGCCTGGAGTGGGGACAGGGCTCCCCACACCTTC.

This clone has only a few counts. The V and J genes are TRBV4-2 and TRBJ1-2, with 7 bases fitting TRBD1. This CDR3 is built from 14 residues. After removal of 1 base from V and 5 bases from J, the junction contained 4 bases not matched to a gene. CDR1 LGHNA and CDR2 YNFKEQ come from the germline V gene. The CDR3 sequence: CASSQGGTDYGYTF. The CDR3 nucleotides read TGTGCCAGCAGCCAAGGGGGGACAGATTATGGCTACACCTTC.

The chain has TRBV7-8 and TRBJ1-2; a weak D match, TRBD1 (5 bases). Trimming removed 1 base at V and 8 bases at J, with 14 bases between. The CDR3 is made up of 14 amino acids. In germline, CDR1 is SGHVS, CDR2 FQNEAQ. CDR3 DNA: TGTGCCAGCAGCTTAGACAGGAACCCCCTGGGCTACACCTTC. It encodes CASSLDRNPLGYTF.

V usage is TRBV18 and J usage is TRBJ2-3, with 8 bases fitting TRBD2. The V gene end was trimmed by 2 bases and the J gene end by 6 bases; junction bases not matched to a gene: 7. The CDR3 contains 15 residues. Germline assignment: CDR1 KGHSH and CDR2 LQKENI. The CDR3 DNA follows: TGTGCCAGCTCACCATTGACGGCGGGGGGCGATACGCAGTATTTT. Translating it yields CASSPLTAGGDTQYF.

The V call is TRBV6-5, the J call TRBJ1-2; TRBD1 matches 8 bases. V lost 2 bases and J lost 6; bases outside the gene matches: 8. Germline V CDR1 and CDR2: MNHEY, SVGAGI. The CDR3 covers 15 residues. The CDR3 DNA follows: TGTGCCAGCAGTTACGGACAGGGAGAGGTTGATGGCTACACCTTC. Protein: CASSYGQGEVDGYTF.

The genes are TRBV6-6 and TRBJ2-7; TRBD1 is a possible D gene (6 bases). The CDR3 length is 10 residues. The V end was cut by 6 bases, the J end by 6 bases, with 6 bases between. Germline V CDR1 and CDR2: MNHNY, SVGAGI (reference sequence). This chain's CDR3 is CASRQGEQYF. DNA for the CDR3: TGTGCCAGCAGACAGGGCGAGCAGTACTTC.

The chain couples TRBV7-2 to TRBJ2-7; the match to TRBD2 covers 10 bases. CDR1 and CDR2 (germline): SGHTA, FQGNSA. With V trimmed by 4 bases and J by 2 bases, 8 bases remained unmatched. This CDR3 comprises 16 residues. The chain's CDR3 is CASSSNSGGAPYEQYF. As DNA, the CDR3 is TGTGCCAGCAGCTCAAACAGCGGGGGGGCTCCCTACGAGCAGTACTTC. Looking up the rest from reference TRBV7-2 and TRBJ2-7 gives the full variable domain: GAGVSQSPSNKVTEKGKDVELRCDPISGHTALYWYRQSLGQGLEFLIYFQGNSAPDKSGLPSDRFSAERTGGSVSTLTIQRTQQEDSAVYLCASSSNSGGAPYEQYFGPGTRLTVT.